The rows below give T cell receptor beta chains drawn from one sample of a study of neoadjuvant anti-PD-1 for oral cavity cancer. This table comes from immunoSEQ multiplex PCR, and its TCRdb copy is limited to in-frame clones, with some not included. The table has 20,000 to 25,000 clones, 40% to 45% seen once. The sequencing used tumor tissue, collected after nivolumab (anti-PD-1) treatment. The origin of the receptors is a person between 40 and 80 years old with oral cavity squamous cell carcinoma. Both conserved end residues are part of each CDR3. Each record gives: J gene, clone size, D gene, V gene, CDR3 protein, CDR3 DNA. A D gene is named only where the DNA matches it firmly. Rows give clone size only sometimes, using once, few, many, or a class for an expanded clone.

J: TRBJ1-2; size: -; D: TRBD1; V: TRBV27; CDR3: CASSLIGQGQGYGYTF; DNA: TGTGCCAGCAGTTTAATAGGGCAGGGACAGGGCTATGGCTACACCTTC
J: TRBJ1-2; size: -; D: -; V: TRBV7-3; CDR3: CASSSAIQGRGYTF; DNA: TGTGCCAGCAGCTCAGCAATCCAGGGGAGAGGCTACACCTTC
J: TRBJ2-5; size: few; D: -; V: TRBV28; CDR3: CASRLSEAQETQYF; DNA: TGTGCCAGCAGACTGTCCGAGGCCCAAGAGACCCAGTACTTC
J: TRBJ2-7; size: -; D: -; V: TRBV6-5; CDR3: CASSYYQGGYEQYF; DNA: TGTGCCAGCAGTTACTACCAGGGAGGATACGAGCAGTACTTC
J: TRBJ2-7; size: -; D: TRBD1; V: TRBV18; CDR3: CASSLTGDEQYF; DNA: TGTGCCAGCTCGCTGACAGGGGACGAGCAGTACTTC
J: TRBJ1-5; size: -; D: TRBD1; V: TRBV6-1; CDR3: CASSTGTGINQPQHF; DNA: TGTGCCAGCTCTACCGGGACAGGAATCAATCAGCCCCAGCATTTT
J: TRBJ1-4; size: -; D: TRBD1; V: TRBV19; CDR3: CASSIGTGNNEKLFF; DNA: TGTGCCAGTAGTATAGGGACAGGGAATAATGAAAAACTGTTTTTT
J: TRBJ2-2; size: few; D: -; V: TRBV7-2; CDR3: CASKLPTNTGELFF; DNA: TGTGCCAGCAAACTACCTACGAACACCGGGGAGCTGTTTTTT
J: TRBJ2-2; size: -; D: -; V: TRBV4-1; CDR3: CASSQESTNTGELFF; DNA: TGCGCCAGCAGCCAAGAATCCACAAACACCGGGGAGCTGTTTTTT
J: TRBJ1-4; size: -; D: -; V: TRBV2; CDR3: CASSAELATNEKLFF; DNA: TGTGCCAGCAGTGCCGAACTAGCAACTAATGAAAAACTGTTTTTT
J: TRBJ2-7; size: -; D: -; V: TRBV6-5; CDR3: CASSYGGTTYEQYF; DNA: TGTGCCAGCAGTTACGGAGGAACCACCTACGAGCAGTACTTC
J: TRBJ1-5; size: -; D: -; V: TRBV7-9; CDR3: CASSLSAQPQHF; DNA: TGTGCCAGCAGCTTATCGGCTCAGCCCCAGCATTTT
J: TRBJ2-2; size: -; D: -; V: TRBV9; CDR3: CASSVGGRSNTGELFF; DNA: TGTGCCAGCAGCGTAGGGGGCAGGTCGAACACCGGGGAGCTGTTTTTT
J: TRBJ1-4; size: few; D: -; V: TRBV18; CDR3: CASSPDGLNEKLFF; DNA: TGTGCCAGCTCACCGGACGGACTTAATGAAAAACTGTTTTTT
J: TRBJ2-1; size: -; D: TRBD1; V: TRBV9; CDR3: CASSTGPDRGFYNEQFF; DNA: TGTGCCAGCTCGACCGGCCCGGACAGGGGGTTCTACAATGAGCAGTTCTTC
J: TRBJ1-5; size: -; D: TRBD1; V: TRBV4-2; CDR3: CASRTGVSAWPQHF; DNA: TGTGCCAGCAGGACAGGGGTATCGGCCTGGCCCCAGCATTTT
J: TRBJ2-5; size: -; D: -; V: TRBV7-8; CDR3: CASSLARRGLQETQYF; DNA: TGTGCCAGCAGCTTAGCTCGCAGGGGACTCCAAGAGACCCAGTACTTC
J: TRBJ2-3; size: -; D: TRBD2; V: TRBV6-4; CDR3: CASSDSAGGPDTQYF; DNA: TGTGCCAGCAGTGACTCAGCGGGGGGGCCAGATACGCAGTATTTT
J: TRBJ1-2; size: -; D: TRBD1; V: TRBV27; CDR3: CASKRGTGDNYGYTF; DNA: TGTGCCAGCAAGAGGGGGACAGGAGATAACTATGGCTACACCTTC
J: TRBJ2-7; size: few; D: -; V: TRBV30; CDR3: CAWSRGASYEQYF; DNA: TGTGCCTGGAGTCGGGGGGCCTCCTACGAGCAGTACTTC
J: TRBJ1-6; size: once; D: -; V: TRBV6-1; CDR3: CAHREVTSPLHF; DNA: TGTGCCCACAGGGAGGTGACTTCACCCCTCCACTTT
J: TRBJ2-2; size: -; D: TRBD1; V: TRBV23-1; CDR3: CASSQTGQGKSGVTGELFF; DNA: TGCGCCAGCAGTCAAACAGGACAGGGGAAAAGTGGGGTCACCGGGGAGCTGTTTTTT
J: TRBJ1-4; size: -; D: TRBD1; V: TRBV6-5; CDR3: CASSYGRGINEKLFF; DNA: TGTGCCAGCAGTTACGGCAGGGGGATAAATGAAAAACTGTTTTTT
J: TRBJ1-3; size: -; D: -; V: TRBV2; CDR3: CASRAQGLASGTIYF; DNA: TGTGCCAGCAGGGCACAGGGTTTGGCATCCGGCACCATATATTTT
J: TRBJ1-2; size: once; D: -; V: TRBV6-1; CDR3: CASSEALWAYGYTF; DNA: TGTGCCAGCAGTGAAGCGCTCTGGGCCTATGGCTACACCTTC
J: TRBJ2-3; size: -; D: TRBD1; V: TRBV25-1; CDR3: CASSVPGTGPSTDTQYF; DNA: TGTGCCAGCAGTGTTCCCGGGACAGGACCTAGCACAGATACGCAGTATTTT
J: TRBJ1-6; size: -; D: TRBD1; V: TRBV6-6; CDR3: CASSGQEHSYNSPLHF; DNA: TGTGCCAGCAGCGGACAGGAACATTCCTATAATTCACCCCTCCACTTT
J: TRBJ2-1; size: -; D: -; V: TRBV5-5; CDR3: CARSGPFDNEQFF; DNA: TGTGCCAGATCGGGCCCCTTTGACAATGAGCAGTTCTTC
J: TRBJ1-2; size: -; D: TRBD1; V: TRBV7-2; CDR3: CASSQDPDRVYGYTF; DNA: TGCGCCAGCAGCCAAGATCCCGACAGGGTCTATGGCTACACCTTC
J: TRBJ1-1; size: many; D: -; V: TRBV5-6; CDR3: CASSLPVGETAFF; DNA: TGTGCCAGCAGCTTGCCGGTAGGGGAGACAGCTTTCTTT
J: TRBJ2-2; size: few; D: -; V: TRBV6-5; CDR3: CASNGNTGELFF; DNA: TGTGCCAGCAACGGCAACACCGGGGAGCTGTTTTTT
J: TRBJ1-1; size: many; D: TRBD1; V: TRBV5-4; CDR3: CASSRTGGEAFF; DNA: TGTGCCAGCAGCAGGACAGGGGGAGAAGCTTTCTTT
J: TRBJ2-7; size: few; D: TRBD2; V: TRBV19; CDR3: CASSILAGEQYF; DNA: TGTGCCAGTAGTATCCTAGCGGGGGAGCAGTACTTC
J: TRBJ2-1; size: -; D: -; V: TRBV25-1; CDR3: CASRRGAKEQFF; DNA: TGTGCCAGCCGTCGGGGAGCCAAAGAGCAGTTCTTC
J: TRBJ2-1; size: -; D: -; V: TRBV19; CDR3: CASSIGTAIIDEQFF; DNA: TGTGCCAGTAGTATAGGCACAGCAATTATCGATGAGCAGTTCTTC
J: TRBJ1-2; size: -; D: -; V: TRBV6-1; CDR3: CASSELMTPNYGYTF; DNA: TGTGCCAGCAGTGAACTGATGACGCCTAACTATGGCTACACCTTC
J: TRBJ1-6; size: -; D: TRBD1; V: TRBV6-6; CDR3: CASSYSQGVSSPLHF; DNA: TGTGCCAGCAGTTACTCGCAGGGGGTGAGCTCACCCCTCCACTTT
J: TRBJ2-7; size: few; D: -; V: TRBV5-4; CDR3: CASSLLDSRSYEQYF; DNA: TGTGCCAGCAGCTTGTTGGACAGCCGCTCCTACGAGCAGTACTTC
J: TRBJ2-7; size: -; D: TRBD1; V: TRBV5-1; CDR3: CASSLTGAYEQYF; DNA: TGCGCCAGCAGCTTGACAGGGGCCTACGAGCAGTACTTC
J: TRBJ2-5; size: few; D: TRBD2; V: TRBV7-6; CDR3: CASSQNGGQETQYF; DNA: TGTGCCAGCAGCCAAAACGGGGGGCAAGAGACCCAGTACTTC
J: TRBJ2-2; size: -; D: TRBD1; V: TRBV18; CDR3: CASSPPGTGGRTGELFF; DNA: TGTGCCAGCTCACCGCCCGGGACAGGGGGAAGGACCGGGGAGCTGTTTTTT
J: TRBJ2-7; size: -; D: TRBD2; V: TRBV5-4; CDR3: CASSTSGGSYEQYF; DNA: TGTGCCAGCTCGACTAGCGGGGGTTCCTACGAGCAGTACTTC
J: TRBJ2-7; size: -; D: -; V: TRBV6-5; CDR3: CASSYSRVWEQYF; DNA: TGTGCCAGCAGTTACTCGCGGGTTTGGGAGCAGTACTTC
J: TRBJ1-5; size: few; D: -; V: TRBV2; CDR3: CASRGEGTQNQPQHF; DNA: TGTGCCAGCAGGGGGGAGGGGACCCAAAATCAGCCCCAGCATTTT
J: TRBJ1-5; size: many; D: -; V: TRBV6-4; CDR3: CASSDGLNQPQHF; DNA: TGTGCCAGCAGTGACGGGTTGAATCAGCCCCAGCATTTT
J: TRBJ2-1; size: few; D: -; V: TRBV2; CDR3: CASSDNYEQFF; DNA: TGTGCCAGCAGTGATAACTACGAGCAGTTCTTC
J: TRBJ1-5; size: few; D: -; V: TRBV21-1; CDR3: CASSKAGTDYALNQPQHF; DNA: TGTGCCAGCAGCAAAGCCGGGACCGACTATGCCTTGAATCAGCCCCAGCATTTT
J: TRBJ2-7; size: medium-sized; D: -; V: TRBV2; CDR3: CASQEGFTYEQYF; DNA: TGTGCCAGCCAGGAAGGGTTTACCTACGAGCAGTACTTC
J: TRBJ1-6; size: -; D: -; V: TRBV10-3; CDR3: CAISSGISNSPLHF; DNA: TGTGCCATCAGCTCCGGGATATCAAATTCACCCCTCCACTTT
J: TRBJ1-2; size: -; D: -; V: TRBV9; CDR3: CASSVEGGGWGYTF; DNA: TGTGCCAGCAGCGTAGAGGGGGGAGGTTGGGGCTACACCTTC
J: TRBJ2-2; size: -; D: TRBD2; V: TRBV7-2; CDR3: CASSPPGLAGFGELFF; DNA: TGTGCCAGCAGCCCCCCCGGACTAGCGGGGTTCGGGGAGCTGTTTTTT
J: TRBJ2-1; size: -; D: TRBD2; V: TRBV9; CDR3: CASSASGYNEQFF; DNA: TGTGCCAGCAGCGCTAGCGGGTACAATGAGCAGTTCTTC
J: TRBJ2-7; size: many; D: -; V: TRBV5-6; CDR3: CASSLEDYEQYF; DNA: TGTGCCAGCAGCCTAGAGGATTACGAGCAGTACTTC
J: TRBJ1-2; size: -; D: -; V: TRBV29-1; CDR3: CSVEELARGNGYTF; DNA: TGCAGCGTTGAAGAGTTGGCCAGGGGAAATGGCTACACCTTC
J: TRBJ2-4; size: -; D: TRBD1; V: TRBV19; CDR3: CASAGGGIAKNIQYF; DNA: TGTGCCAGCGCAGGGGGCGGAATTGCCAAAAACATTCAGTACTTC
J: TRBJ2-7; size: -; D: -; V: TRBV7-9; CDR3: CASSLDTRHVSYEQYF; DNA: TGTGCCAGCAGCTTAGATACTCGACACGTCTCCTACGAGCAGTACTTC